The subject of this entry is one T cell receptor (beta chain). The sample belongs to a study of monozygotic twins with inflammatory bowel disease. The TCR libraries each used total RNA (around 3,500 ng per library). TCRdb reprocessed the 5' RACE reads, keeping one entry per CDR3 protein, no DNA. The sample has about 210,000 distinct CDR3 sequences, and its top ten clones hold approximately 1.6%. Sequenced: blood. The source of this sequence is a human donor with ulcerative colitis or Crohn's disease, or a healthy co-twin of an affected twin (not recorded which).

CDR3 loop: CASSERTGVSYEQYF. The gene calls are TRBV7-6 and TRBJ2-7; without DNA, the TCRdb call of TRBD1 cannot be checked. CDR1 is SGHVS, CDR2 FNYEAQ, per germline. The CDR3 runs to 15 residues.